These 17 T cell receptor beta chains share one sample of origin, sequenced in a study of blood T cell repertoires in COVID-19 (dated by TCRdb to 2020 to 2022). The library was generated by the immunoSEQ multiplex PCR assay. TCRdb limited this immuneACCESS table to in-frame rearrangements with V and J called. A share of clones is missing; checked studies link under half to unresolved V genes, and the rest is unexplained. This sample holds a few hundred thousand clones; around 88% were observed only once. Around 1.5% of the sample goes to the ten largest clones. Sequencing was done on a sample of peripheral blood. Receptors were obtained from a woman in her forties or fifties with acute or convalescent COVID-19.

The rearrangement uses TRBV4-1 and TRBJ2-7; 9 nucleotides agree with TRBD1. CDR1 and CDR2 (germline): MGHRA, YSYEKL. After removal of 4 bases from V and 5 bases from J, the junction contained 12 bases not matched to a gene. The CDR3 runs 16 residues. CDR3 nucleotide sequence: TGCGCCAGCAGCCGCTCAGGCGGGACAGGGTTCAACGAGCAGTACTTC. It encodes CASSRSGGTGFNEQYF.

Regarding this clone: This sample includes further DNA sequences coding for the same CDR3. The rearrangement joins TRBV5-1 to TRBJ2-1, with 14 bases lining up with TRBD2. V dropped 1 base and J dropped 7; count of bases not matched to a gene: 4. The germline V gene encodes CDR1 SGHRS and CDR2 YFSETQ. The CDR3 has 16 amino acids. The CDR3 sequence: CASSLRGTSGSNEQFF. The DNA for the CDR3 is TGCGCCAGCAGCTTGAGGGGGACTAGCGGGAGTAATGAGCAGTTCTTC.

The chain carries TRBV29-1 and TRBJ2-7; 9 bases match TRBD1. V was clipped by 3 bases and J by 6 bases; unmatched bases: 9. Germline V lookup: CDR1 SQVTM, CDR2 ANQGSEA. The CDR3 consists of 14 residues. The CDR3 loop is CSVDLGTGTREQYF. Written as DNA, the CDR3 is TGCAGCGTTGATTTAGGGACAGGGACCCGCGAGCAGTACTTC.

The CDR3 DNA follows: TGTGCCAGCAGCCAAGCCAGAGGGACTAGCAGCTACGAGCAGTACTTC. As protein: CASSQARGTSSYEQYF. The chain carries TRBV4-2 and TRBJ2-7; 9 positions agree with TRBD2. The germline gives CDR1 LGHNA, CDR2 YNFKEQ. Trimming removed 1 base from V and 3 bases from J; junction bases left unmatched: 7. There are 16 residues in the CDR3.

The chain couples TRBV27 to TRBJ2-7, with 8 bases matching TRBD2. CDR1 and CDR2 from the germline V gene are MNHEY and SMNVEV (reference sequence). After removal of 2 bases from V and 4 bases from J, the junction contained 10 bases not matched to a gene. The CDR3 sequence is 16 residues long. The CDR3 DNA is TGTGCCAGCAGTTTAGGGGCTAGCGGGTTCCAGTACGAGCAGTACTTC. Translation: CASSLGASGFQYEQYF.

This rearrangement joins TRBV5-4 to TRBJ1-6; 9 bases are a match to TRBD1. After removal of 9 bases from V and 10 bases from J, the junction contained 8 bases not matched to a gene. CDR1 is SGHNT, CDR2 YYREEE, per germline (reference sequence). The CDR3 loop spans 13 amino acids. In nucleotides, the CDR3 is TGTGCCAATACGGACAGGGGAGGATCACCCCTCCACTTT. Protein sequence: CANTDRGGSPLHF.

The gene calls are TRBV3-1 (or the pseudogene TRBV3-2) and TRBJ2-1; 7 bases match TRBD1. This CDR3 contains 18 residues. Germline values: CDR1 LGHDT, CDR2 YNNKEL (reference sequence). Trimming removed 4 bases from V and 6 bases from J; junction bases left unmatched: 18. The CDR3 coding sequence is TGTGCCAGCAGCCCCCTGGTTGAACGGGACAGTCTAATCAATGAGCAGTTCTTC. Protein product: CASSPLVERDSLINEQFF.

The chain uses TRBV4-2 and TRBJ1-2, with D perhaps TRBD1 (5 bases). CDR3 length: 15 amino acids. The V end lost 0 bases, the J end lost 2 bases, and 10 bases lay between the germline ends. From germline, CDR1 is LGHNA and CDR2 YNFKEQ. The CDR3 DNA sequence: TGTGCCAGCAGCCAAGATCAGGAGGGGAACTATGGCTACACCTTC. Protein sequence: CASSQDQEGNYGYTF.

The chain has TRBV19 and TRBJ1-2; TRBD1 matches 10 bases. CDR1 LNHDA and CDR2 SQIVND come from the germline V gene (reference sequence). Trimming took 9 bases from V and 1 from J; bases not matched to a gene: 5. The CDR3 contains 14 residues. In nucleotides, the CDR3 is TGTGCCAGCAGTGGGACAGGGGTTAACTATGGCTACACCTTC. This encodes CASSGTGVNYGYTF.

V is TRBV7-2 and J is TRBJ2-7; TRBD2 is a possible D gene (5 bases). The CDR3 has 11 residues. Trimming took 5 bases from V and 6 from J, leaving 8 bases between them. The V gene's germline CDR1 is SGHTA and CDR2 FQGNSA. The CDR3 is CASSVGSEQYF. In nucleotides, the CDR3 is TGTGCCAGCAGCGTTGGGAGCGAGCAGTACTTC.

The V and J genes are TRBV24-1 and TRBJ2-7, with D hard to call. Germline V CDR1 and CDR2: KGHDR, SFDVKD. The CDR3 sequence is 14 residues long. V gave up 3 bases and J gave up 4 bases, with 12 bases separating them. Here the CDR3 reads CATSDPSQPYEQYF. The CDR3 nucleotides read TGTGCCACCAGTGATCCCTCACAACCTTACGAGCAGTACTTC.

This clone was recorded once. This chain uses TRBV7-2 with TRBJ2-1, with D possibly being TRBD2 (5 bases). The CDR3 sequence is 14 residues long. Per the germline V gene, CDR1 is SGHTA and CDR2 is FQGNSA. Between the trimmed V and J ends, which lost 5 bases and 4 bases, there was a span of 12 bases. Here the CDR3 reads CASSERAVYNEQFF. The CDR3, as DNA: TGTGCCAGCAGCGAGAGAGCGGTTTACAATGAGCAGTTCTTC. Looking up the rest from reference TRBV7-2 and TRBJ2-1 gives the full variable domain: GAGVSQSPSNKVTEKGKDVELRCDPISGHTALYWYRQSLGQGLEFLIYFQGNSAPDKSGLPSDRFSAERTGGSVSTLTIQRTQQEDSAVYLCASSERAVYNEQFFGPGTRLTVL.

The chain couples TRBV28 to TRBJ2-1; 9 bases map to TRBD2. This CDR3 contains 15 residues. The ends lost 3 bases at V and 9 bases at J; junction bases unmatched: 9. In germline, CDR1 is MDHEN, CDR2 SYDVKM. DNA for the CDR3: TGTGCCAGCAGTTTGTTGCGGGAGGGCATGGGTGAGCAGTTCTTC. Translation: CASSLLREGMGEQFF.

The chain recombines TRBV7-2 with TRBJ1-2, with 11 bases fitting TRBD1. Germline CDR1 reads SGHTA; CDR2 reads FQGNSA. The CDR3 contains 17 residues. V dropped 4 bases and J dropped 7; count of bases not matched to a gene: 14. The CDR3 protein is CASSSTWTGGVSRGYTF. Written as DNA, the CDR3 is TGTGCCAGCAGCTCTACCTGGACAGGGGGCGTATCTCGTGGCTACACCTTC.

The chain recombines TRBV19 with TRBJ2-7; 10 bases agree with TRBD2. V shed 4 bases and J 6 bases; nucleotides not matched to a gene: 12. The CDR3 has 16 amino acids. The V gene's germline CDR1 is LNHDA and CDR2 SQIVND (reference sequence). The CDR3 nucleotides read TGTGCCAGTAGTACTATCCCGGGGCTAGCGGGAGTCGAGCAGTACTTC. It translates to CASSTIPGLAGVEQYF.

The chain employs TRBV30 and TRBJ2-6; D uncertain. CDR1 is GTSNPN, CDR2 SVGIG, per germline (reference sequence). V was cut by 3 bases and J by 0 bases, with 12 bases left in between. The CDR3 runs to 16 residues. CDR3 in amino acids: CAWRALDTSGANVLTF. CDR3 in DNA: TGTGCCTGGAGAGCTCTCGACACCTCTGGGGCCAACGTCCTGACTTTC.

This sequence joins TRBV16 and TRBJ1-1, with TRBD1 matching 12 bases. The CDR3 length is 15 residues. Per germline, CDR1 KGHSY and CDR2 FQNENV. Unmatched junction bases numbered 8, after V lost 3 bases and J lost 9 bases. CDR3 DNA: TGTGCCAGCAGCCACCAAGGGACAGGGGGCTCGAAAGCTTTCTTT. This codes for CASSHQGTGGSKAFF.